This passage covers 32 T cell receptor beta chains from one sample sequenced in a study of radiotherapy plus CTLA-4 blockade in lung cancer. Sequenced by immunoSEQ multiplex PCR; TCRdb stores in-frame clones only, minus some. The sample consists of tens of thousands of clones, roughly 87% of them appearing once. The starting material was peripheral blood, obtained from a patient treated with radiotherapy plus ipilimumab. The receptors originated from a human donor with non-small cell lung cancer who had stable disease on radiotherapy plus ipilimumab.

The CDR3 DNA follows: TGTGCCAGCAGCTTAGCGGTCGCGGGGAATTACGAGCAGTACTTC. Amino acids: CASSLAVAGNYEQYF. The chain couples TRBV11-2 to TRBJ2-7, with a possible D match to TRBD2 (6 bases). Germline assignment: CDR1 SGHAT and CDR2 FQNNGV. The CDR3 is 15 residues long. Trimming removed 1 base from V and 4 bases from J, with 14 bases in between.

This clone is a singleton in its sample. This chain uses TRBV6-1 with TRBJ1-2; D not certain. This CDR3 has 13 amino acids. V was shortened by 6 bases and J by 8 bases, with 16 bases between the two germline ends. Germline values: CDR1 MNHNS, CDR2 SASEGT. CDR3 in DNA: TGTGCCAGCAGCCCCGACCGACTCGGGGGCTACACCTTC. It encodes CASSPDRLGGYTF.

The CDR3 nucleotides are TGTGCCAGCAGAATAGTCCTAGCGGGAGCGACCGGGGAGCTGTTTTTT. The encoded protein is CASRIVLAGATGELFF. The V gene is TRBV7-9, the J gene TRBJ2-2, with 10 positions matching TRBD2. The CDR3 totals 16 residues. In germline, CDR1 is SEHNR, CDR2 FQNEAQ (reference sequence). V lost 6 bases to trimming and J lost 5 bases; unmatched junction nucleotides: 9.

This chain links TRBV27 with TRBJ1-2, with unresolved D. CDR1 and CDR2 (germline): MNHEY, SMNVEV (reference sequence). The CDR3 is made up of 13 amino acids. V lost 3 bases, J lost 1 base, and 6 bases lay in between. The CDR3 region is CASSFQDNYGYTF. CDR3 nucleotide sequence: TGTGCCAGCAGTTTTCAGGATAACTATGGCTACACCTTC.

V gene TRBV14 combines with J gene TRBJ1-2, with D hard to call. This CDR3 has 16 amino acids. Trimming pared 4 bases from V and 4 bases from J, leaving 19 bases between. Germline CDR1 reads SGHDN; CDR2 reads FVKESK. The CDR3 sequence: CASSPWAFPGGYGYTF. The CDR3 coding sequence is TGTGCCAGCAGCCCGTGGGCCTTCCCAGGAGGCTATGGCTACACCTTC.

This clone was detected only once. The chain couples TRBV11-2 to TRBJ1-4, with TRBD1 identical over 9 bases. CDR3 size: 14 residues. Germline values: CDR1 SGHAT, CDR2 FQNNGV. The J segment lost 8 bases and the V segment lost 4 bases, leaving 5 bases of the junction unmatched. CDR3 sequence: CASSYDRGNEKLFF. The CDR3 bases are TGTGCCAGCAGCTACGACAGGGGGAACGAAAAACTGTTTTTT.

A single count supports this clone. This chain links TRBV7-8 with TRBJ1-6, with 9 bases identical to TRBD1. V trimming: 4 bases; J trimming: 8 bases; junction bases outside the gene matches: 6. The CDR3 is 15 amino acids. Germline V lookup: CDR1 SGHVS, CDR2 FQNEAQ. This CDR3 is CASSSGQGWDSPLHF. CDR3 nucleotide sequence: TGTGCCAGCAGCTCAGGACAGGGGTGGGATTCACCCCTCCACTTT.

The chain joins TRBV6-1 to TRBJ2-7, with TRBD1 matching 7 bases. The germline CDR1 and CDR2 sequences are MNHNS and SASEGT. V shed 10 bases and J 2 bases; nucleotides not matched to a gene: 11. The CDR3 covers 14 residues. The CDR3 region is CATYWDRAPYEQYF. In nucleotides, the CDR3 is TGTGCCACCTACTGGGACAGAGCGCCCTACGAGCAGTACTTC.

This chain joins TRBV10-3 and TRBJ2-3; D uncertain. The CDR3 extends over 14 amino acids. Germline CDR1 ENHRY, CDR2 SYGVKD. The germline V and J ends were trimmed by 1 base and 0 bases, with 5 bases remaining between them. CDR3 nucleotide sequence: TGTGCCATCAGTGAGTTCTCTAGCACAGATACGCAGTATTTT. It yields the protein CAISEFSSTDTQYF.

CDR3 sequence: CASSQDQVSGNTIYF. The DNA of the CDR3 is TGCGCCAGCAGCCAAGACCAGGTCTCTGGAAACACCATATATTTT. The rearrangement links TRBV4-1 to TRBJ1-3; D is unresolved. The V and J ends lost 0 bases and 0 bases respectively, with 6 bases between them. Germline loops: CDR1 MGHRA, CDR2 YSYEKL. The CDR3 is made up of 15 amino acids.

This clone was seen a single time. The CDR3 protein is CASSLSHLASGGASDEQFF. The CDR3 bases are TGTGCCAGCAGTTTATCCCACCTTGCTAGCGGGGGGGCCTCGGATGAGCAGTTCTTC. The J gene is TRBJ2-1, the V gene TRBV28, with TRBD2 identical over 12 bases. The CDR3 has 19 amino acids. The germline V gene has CDR1 MDHEN and CDR2 SYDVKM. The J segment lost 8 bases and the V segment lost 1 base, leaving 15 bases of the junction unmatched.

This clone came up once. This chain links TRBV5-4 with TRBJ2-3; TRBD1 matches 7 bases. V lost 7 bases and J lost 0; bases outside the gene matches: 8. The CDR3 is 15 amino acids. Germline CDR1 reads SGHNT; CDR2 reads YYREEE (reference sequence). CDR3 in amino acids: CASRPPDRSTDTQYF. The CDR3 bases are TGTGCCAGCCGCCCCCCGGACAGGAGCACAGATACGCAGTATTTT.

This sequence joins TRBV7-2 and TRBJ1-2, with D perhaps matching TRBD1 (6 bases). Germline V gene data show CDR1 as SGHTA and CDR2 as FQGNSA. The CDR3 runs 14 residues. Trimming took off 1 base at V and 4 bases at J, with 10 bases between the two ends. The chain's CDR3 is CASSLEQGLYGYTF. The CDR3 region has the DNA TGTGCCAGCAGCTTAGAACAGGGCCTCTATGGCTACACCTTC.

The chain employs TRBV28 and TRBJ2-7, with 13 bases aligning to TRBD2. Per germline, CDR1 MDHEN and CDR2 SYDVKM. V gave up 10 bases and J gave up 9 bases; unmatched junction bases: 9. The CDR3 totals 13 residues. The CDR3 DNA is TGTGCCATCCTCGGGACTAGCGGGGTAAGGCAGTACTTC. Protein: CAILGTSGVRQYF.

The chain uses TRBV23-1 and TRBJ2-7; 7 bases match TRBD1. TRBV23-1 is annotated as an ORF whose role is uncertain. The CDR3 has 14 residues. Trimming removed 6 bases from V and 2 bases from J; junction bases left unmatched: 7. DNA for the CDR3: TGCGCCAGCAGCGGGACAGAGCTGGCCTACGAGCAGTACTTC. This encodes CASSGTELAYEQYF.

This clone occurred a few times. The rearrangement uses TRBV19 and TRBJ1-2; D not resolved. The CDR3 loop spans 10 amino acids. The germline gives CDR1 LNHDA, CDR2 SQIVND (reference sequence). V shed 8 bases and J shed 6 bases, with 7 bases lying between them. CDR3 sequence reads: CASGPNGYTF. CDR3 bases: TGTGCCAGTGGCCCGAATGGCTACACCTTC.

The chain combines TRBV5-1 with TRBJ2-1; 12 nucleotides align to TRBD2. Germline V gives CDR1 SGHRS, CDR2 YFSETQ. V lost 4 bases to trimming and J lost 1 base; unmatched junction nucleotides: 3. There are 16 residues in the CDR3. The CDR3 DNA follows: TGCGCCAGCAGCATAACTAGCGGGGGGTCCTACAATGAGCAGTTCTTC. Protein: CASSITSGGSYNEQFF. Full variable domain (outside the CDR3, taken from reference TRBV5-1 and TRBJ2-1): KAGVTQTPRYLIKTRGQQVTLSCSPISGHRSVSWYQQTPGQGLQFLFEYFSETQRNKGNFPGRFSGRQFSNSRSEMNVSTLELGDSALYLCASSITSGGSYNEQFFGPGTRLTVL.

The V gene is TRBV27, the J gene TRBJ2-1; D perhaps matches TRBD2 (5 bases). CDR1 is MNHEY, CDR2 SMNVEV, per germline (reference sequence). The CDR3 contains 14 residues. The V end was cut by 4 bases, the J end by 10 bases, with 17 bases between. CDR3 sequence: CASSSRTAVSEQFF. The CDR3 DNA follows: TGTGCCAGCAGTTCCCGGACTGCTGTAAGCGAGCAGTTCTTC.

The chain links TRBV21-1 to TRBJ1-2; the table assigns TRBD1, which was not confirmed against the DNA. TRBV21-1 is a documented pseudogene. The CDR3 is made up of 15 amino acids. The CDR3 loop is CASSKAQGARHGYTF. The DNA of the CDR3 is TGTGCCAGCAGCAAAGCGCAGGGGGCGAGGCATGGCTACACCTTC.

V gene TRBV9 combines with J gene TRBJ1-4; D is uncertain. Germline values: CDR1 SGDLS, CDR2 YYNGEE. The CDR3 extends over 14 amino acids. V lost 2 bases and J 5 bases, leaving 10 bases between the germline ends. The CDR3: CASSVGSGNEKLFF. In DNA, the CDR3 is TGTGCCAGCAGCGTTGGGTCGGGGAATGAAAAACTGTTTTTT.

The rearrangement joins TRBV10-1 to TRBJ2-1; TRBD2 agrees at 9 bases. After removal of 3 bases from V and 7 bases from J, the junction contained 25 bases not matched to a gene. CDR3 length equals 21 residues. Germline CDR1 WNHNN, CDR2 SYGVQD (reference sequence). CDR3 sequence: CASSEFPVIAGVISLQNEQFF. Here the CDR3 DNA reads TGCGCCAGCAGTGAATTTCCGGTTATAGCGGGAGTCATATCACTCCAAAATGAGCAGTTCTTC.

The V call is TRBV11-3, the J call TRBJ2-5; 9 bases match TRBD2. The CDR3 is 14 amino acids. V lost 5 bases and J lost 4; bases outside the gene matches: 5. Germline V gene lookup returns CDR1 SGHNT and CDR2 YENEEA. The CDR3 DNA reads TGTGCCAGCAGCCCAGGACTAGCGTCAGAGACCCAGTACTTC. Protein sequence: CASSPGLASETQYF.

The chain is built from TRBV11-2 and TRBJ2-7, with 11 positions matching TRBD2. Trimming cost V 1 base and J 6 bases; bases outside gene matches: 2. CDR1 is SGHAT, CDR2 FQNNGV, per germline. The CDR3 has 14 residues. The CDR3 DNA is TGTGCCAGCAGCTTAGGACTAGCGGGGTCCGAGCAGTACTTC. It encodes CASSLGLAGSEQYF.

The chain couples TRBV29-1 to TRBJ2-7; weak D call: TRBD1 (6 bases). The V end lost 4 bases, the J end lost 7 bases, and 17 bases lay between the germline ends. The CDR3 loop spans 13 amino acids. The germline V gene has CDR1 SQVTM and CDR2 ANQGSEA. CDR3 DNA sequence: TGCAGCGTTGCATGGACAGCCCAGGGGGAGCAGTACTTC. It encodes CSVAWTAQGEQYF.

The rearrangement uses TRBV7-6 and TRBJ2-1; D perhaps matches TRBD1 (5 bases). The V and J ends lost 2 bases and 6 bases respectively, with 11 bases between them. The germline V gene has CDR1 SGHVS and CDR2 FNYEAQ. The CDR3 spans 14 residues. CDR3 nucleotides: TGTGCCAGCAGCTTAACAAAGGGGTCCAATGAGCAGTTCTTC. This codes for CASSLTKGSNEQFF. The full variable domain, in which reference TRBV7-6 and TRBJ2-1 provide the parts outside the CDR3, is GAGVSQSPRYKVTKRGQDVALRCDPISGHVSLYWYRQALGQGPEFLTYFNYEAQQDKSGLPNDRFSAERPEGSISTLTIQRTEQRDSAMYRCASSLTKGSNEQFFGPGTRLTVL.

The CDR3 here is CASSLRGNQPQHF. Written as DNA, the CDR3 is TGTGCCAGCTCCCTTCGGGGTAATCAGCCCCAGCATTTT. This chain uses TRBV5-8 with TRBJ1-5; D gene ambiguous. CDR3 length: 13 amino acids. Germline V lookup: CDR1 SGHTS, CDR2 YDEGEE. The germline V and J ends were trimmed by 7 bases and 4 bases, with 12 bases remaining between them. The variable domain in full, completed from reference TRBV5-8 and TRBJ1-5, reads EAGVTQSPTHLIKTRGQQATLRCSPISGHTSVYWYQQALGLGLQFLLWYDEGEERNRGNFPPRFSGRQFPNYSSELNVNALELEDSALYLCASSLRGNQPQHFGDGTRLSIL.

This clone was counted a few times. The rearrangement joins TRBV9 to TRBJ2-3; 7 bases agree with TRBD1. From germline, CDR1 is SGDLS and CDR2 YYNGEE. The CDR3 extends over 15 amino acids. After removal of 3 bases from V and 0 bases from J, the junction contained 4 bases not matched to a gene. The CDR3 DNA sequence: TGTGCCAGCAGCGCCGGACAGGCTAGCACAGATACGCAGTATTTT. Translating gives CASSAGQASTDTQYF.

The V call is TRBV5-1, the J call TRBJ2-7; D not resolved. The germline V gene has CDR1 SGHRS and CDR2 YFSETQ. V lost 4 bases to trimming and J lost 3 bases, with 8 bases between them. The CDR3 consists of 12 residues. CDR3 bases: TGCGCCAGCAGCCTTAACAACTACGAGCAGTACTTC. Encoded protein: CASSLNNYEQYF.

To note about this clone: Other DNA sequences in this specimen translate into the identical CDR3. J is TRBJ1-4 and V is TRBV28; D gene ambiguous. Trimming cost V 3 bases and J 7 bases, with 6 bases left between them. Germline V gives CDR1 MDHEN, CDR2 SYDVKM. The CDR3 sequence is 12 residues long. The CDR3 DNA sequence: TGTGCCAGCAGTTTGAACGGTGAAAAACTGTTTTTT. This gives the protein CASSLNGEKLFF.

Only one count was recorded for this clone. The chain recombines TRBV29-1 with TRBJ2-7; no clear D gene. There are 14 residues in the CDR3. V was cut by 1 base and J by 7 bases, with 17 bases left in between. Germline CDR1 reads SQVTM; CDR2 reads ANQGSEA. In DNA form, the CDR3 reads TGCAGCGTTGAAGCAGGACGGCGAGTCGGGGAGCAGTACTTC. It codes for CSVEAGRRVGEQYF.

The rearrangement links TRBV5-4 to TRBJ2-1; D gene ambiguous. This CDR3 is 13 amino acids long. Germline V gene lookup returns CDR1 SGHNT and CDR2 YYREEE (reference sequence). The V gene lost 5 bases and the J gene lost 9 bases, with 15 bases spanning the gap. As DNA, the CDR3 is TGTGCCAGCAGGAGAGGTGGGGTTACTGAGCAGTTCTTC. Protein: CASRRGGVTEQFF.

The V and J genes are TRBV18 and TRBJ2-5, with no clear D. The CDR3 consists of 14 residues. Germline V gives CDR1 KGHSH, CDR2 LQKENI. V lost 0 bases and J 1 base, leaving 6 bases between the germline ends. The DNA for the CDR3 is TGTGCCAGCTCACCACCTAGGCCCCAAGAGACCCAGTACTTC. Translation: CASSPPRPQETQYF.